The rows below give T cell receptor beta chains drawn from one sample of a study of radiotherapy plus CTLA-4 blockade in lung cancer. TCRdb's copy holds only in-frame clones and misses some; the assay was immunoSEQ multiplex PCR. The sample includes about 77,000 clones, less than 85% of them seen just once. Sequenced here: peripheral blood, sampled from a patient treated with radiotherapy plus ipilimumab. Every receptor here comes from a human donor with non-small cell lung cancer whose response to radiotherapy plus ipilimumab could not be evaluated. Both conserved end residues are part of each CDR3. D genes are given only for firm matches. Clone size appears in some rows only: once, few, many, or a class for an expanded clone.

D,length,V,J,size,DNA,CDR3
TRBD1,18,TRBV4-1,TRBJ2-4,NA,TGCGCCAGCAGCCAAGAGATGACAGGGGGCGTAGCCAAAAACATTCAGTACTTC,CASSQEMTGGVAKNIQYF
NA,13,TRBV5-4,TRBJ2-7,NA,TGTGCCAGCAGCCGGGACTTCTCCTACGAGCAGTACTTC,CASSRDFSYEQYF
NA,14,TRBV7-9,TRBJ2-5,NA,TGTGCCAGCAGCGTAGGGGGGGGGCAAGAGACCCAGTACTTC,CASSVGGGQETQYF
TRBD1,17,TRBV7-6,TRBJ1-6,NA,TGTGCCAGCAGCCCAGGACAGGGGGCATCCTATAATTCACCCCTCCACTTT,CASSPGQGASYNSPLHF
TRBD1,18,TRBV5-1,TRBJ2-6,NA,TGCGCCAGCAGCTCCGGACAGGGGGGTTCCTCTGGGGCCAACGTCCTGACTTTC,CASSSGQGGSSGANVLTF
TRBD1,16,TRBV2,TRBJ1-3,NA,TGTGCCAGCAGTGATTTACAGGGGGCGCGAGGAAACACCATATATTTT,CASSDLQGARGNTIYF
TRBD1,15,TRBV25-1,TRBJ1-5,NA,TGTGCCAGCAGTGAAAGAGGACAGGGCAATCAGCCCCAGCATTTT,CASSERGQGNQPQHF
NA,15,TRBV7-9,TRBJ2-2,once,TGTGCCAGCAGCTTAGCCAGAGGGTACACCGGGGAGCTGTTTTTT,CASSLARGYTGELFF
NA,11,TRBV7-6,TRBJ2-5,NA,TGTGCCAGCAGCTCCGGTGAGACCCAGTACTTC,CASSSGETQYF
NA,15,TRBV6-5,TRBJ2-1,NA,TGTGCCAGCAGTACTCTAGTCTCCTCCTACAATGAGCAGTTCTTC,CASSTLVSSYNEQFF
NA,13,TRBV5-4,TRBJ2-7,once,TGTGCCAGCAGCTTGAAAGCTTCCTACGAGCAGTACTTC,CASSLKASYEQYF
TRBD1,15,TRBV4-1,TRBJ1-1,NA,TGCGCCAGCAGCCAACCAGACAGGGAGAACACTGAAGCTTTCTTT,CASSQPDRENTEAFF
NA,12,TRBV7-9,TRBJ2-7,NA,TGTGCCAGCAGCTTAGGTCGCTACGAGCAGTACTTC,CASSLGRYEQYF
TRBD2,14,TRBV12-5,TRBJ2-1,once,TGTGCTAGTGTGACTAGCGCGGTTTACAATGAGCAGTTCTTC,CASVTSAVYNEQFF
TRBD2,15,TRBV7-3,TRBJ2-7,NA,TGTGCCAGCAGCTTACGGAGCGGGGGACCCTACGAGCAGTACTTC,CASSLRSGGPYEQYF
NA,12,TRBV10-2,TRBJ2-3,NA,TGCGCCAGCACTATAGCGGCAGATACGCAGTATTTT,CASTIAADTQYF
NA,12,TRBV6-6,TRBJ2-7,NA,TGTGCCAGCAGAGGGACTCCCTACGAGCAGTACTTC,CASRGTPYEQYF
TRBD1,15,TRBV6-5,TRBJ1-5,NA,TGTGCCAGCAGCTTCACAGGGGGCTCGGGTCAGCCCCAGCATTTT,CASSFTGGSGQPQHF
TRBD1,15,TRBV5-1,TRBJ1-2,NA,TGCGCCAGCAGCTTGGCAGGGGGTTTTAACTATGGCTACACCTTC,CASSLAGGFNYGYTF
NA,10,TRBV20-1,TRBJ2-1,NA,TGCAGTGCTAGCCCCGGGAAGCAGTTCTTC,CSASPGKQFF
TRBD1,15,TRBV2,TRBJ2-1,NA,TGTGCCAGCAGCTCGGACAGGAGCTCCTACAATGAGCAGTTCTTC,CASSSDRSSYNEQFF
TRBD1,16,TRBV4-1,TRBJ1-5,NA,TGCGCCAGCAGCACCTGGACAGGGGCCCCCAATCAGCCCCAGCATTTT,CASSTWTGAPNQPQHF
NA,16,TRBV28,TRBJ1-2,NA,TGTGCCAGCAGTCCCGATCCGGGGGGGCGCGTCTATGGCTACACCTTC,CASSPDPGGRVYGYTF
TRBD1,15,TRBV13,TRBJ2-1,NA,TGTGCCAGCACCCCAGACAGGGGGCTTCACAATGAGCAGTTCTTC,CASTPDRGLHNEQFF
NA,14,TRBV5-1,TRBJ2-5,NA,TGCGCCAGCAGCTTCGACAGTCAGCAAGAGACCCAGTACTTC,CASSFDSQQETQYF
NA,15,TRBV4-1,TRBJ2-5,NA,TGCGCCAGCAGCCAAGTGGGCGTCTTTCAGGAGACCCAGTACTTC,CASSQVGVFQETQYF
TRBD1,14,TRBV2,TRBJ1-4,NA,TGTGCCAGCAGTTCTGACAGGGGAGGGGAAAAACTGTTTTTT,CASSSDRGGEKLFF
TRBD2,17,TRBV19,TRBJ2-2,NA,TGTGCCAGTAGTATAGATTTCCTAGCGGGAACCACCGGGGAGCTGTTTTTT,CASSIDFLAGTTGELFF
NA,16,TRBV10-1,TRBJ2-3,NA,TGCGCCAGCAGTGAGTCCGGGGGACAGCGCACAGATACGCAGTATTTT,CASSESGGQRTDTQYF
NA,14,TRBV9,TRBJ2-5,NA,TGTGCCAGCAGCGTAGGATCGAGCCGAGAGACCCAGTACTTC,CASSVGSSRETQYF
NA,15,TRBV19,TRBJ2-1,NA,TGTGCCAGTAGTACCGCAGGGGCCACATACAATGAGCAGTTCTTC,CASSTAGATYNEQFF
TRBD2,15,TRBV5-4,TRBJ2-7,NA,TGTGCCAGCAGCTTCAGGCGGGAGGGGTTTTACGAGCAGTACTTC,CASSFRREGFYEQYF
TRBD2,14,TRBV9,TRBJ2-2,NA,TGTGCCAGCAGCGTAGGGGGGGGGTCCGGGGAGCTGTTTTTT,CASSVGGGSGELFF
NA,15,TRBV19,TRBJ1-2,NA,TGTGCCAGTAGTATAGTAGGGGTCTCGGGTTATGGCTACACCTTC,CASSIVGVSGYGYTF
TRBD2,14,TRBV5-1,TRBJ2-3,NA,TGCGCCAGCGGACTAGCGGGAAACACAGATACGCAGTATTTT,CASGLAGNTDTQYF
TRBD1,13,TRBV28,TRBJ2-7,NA,TGTGCCAGCAGGGGACAGGGGTCCTACGAGCAGTACTTC,CASRGQGSYEQYF
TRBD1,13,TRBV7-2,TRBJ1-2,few,TGTGCCAGCAGTTTTGGACAGGGGGATGGCTACACCTTC,CASSFGQGDGYTF
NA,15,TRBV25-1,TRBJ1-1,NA,TGTGCCAGCAGTGATCAAAACAGGGATGACACTGAAGCTTTCTTT,CASSDQNRDDTEAFF
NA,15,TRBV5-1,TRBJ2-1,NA,TGCGCCAGCAGCTTGTCCGGGGTGGCTAGCAATGAGCAGTTCTTC,CASSLSGVASNEQFF
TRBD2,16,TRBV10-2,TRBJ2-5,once,TGCGCCAGCAACTCTCATCCGACTAGCTTACAAGAGACCCAGTACTTC,CASNSHPTSLQETQYF
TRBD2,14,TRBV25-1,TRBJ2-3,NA,TGTGCCAGCAGTTCGGCGGGGGGGGCAGATACGCAGTATTTT,CASSSAGGADTQYF
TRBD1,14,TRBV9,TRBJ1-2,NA,TGTGCCAGCAGCGCGAGACAGGGAGACTATGGCTACACCTTC,CASSARQGDYGYTF
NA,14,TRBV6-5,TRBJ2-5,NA,TGTGTCAGCAGTTCCCTGACCTCGGGAGAGACCCAGTACTTC,CVSSSLTSGETQYF
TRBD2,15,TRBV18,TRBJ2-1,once,TGTGCCAGCTCACTAGGAGCGGGGGGGACCAATGAGCAGTTCTTC,CASSLGAGGTNEQFF
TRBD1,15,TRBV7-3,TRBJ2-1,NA,TGTGCCAGCAGCTCCGACCCTGGGACAGGGAATGAGCAGTTCTTC,CASSSDPGTGNEQFF
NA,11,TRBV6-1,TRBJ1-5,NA,TGTGCCAGCGGCTCCCATCAGCCCCAGCATTTT,CASGSHQPQHF
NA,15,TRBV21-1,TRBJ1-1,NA,TGTGCCAGCAGCACCCGGGACAGGGGGGACACTGAAGCTTTCTTT,CASSTRDRGDTEAFF
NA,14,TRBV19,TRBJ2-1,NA,TGTGCCAGTAGTATACTACCGGGGGGCTACGAGCAGTTCTTC,CASSILPGGYEQFF
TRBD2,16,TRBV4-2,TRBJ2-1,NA,TGTGCCAGCAGCCTCATGAGGCGGGGGGACAACAATGAGCAGTTCTTC,CASSLMRRGDNNEQFF
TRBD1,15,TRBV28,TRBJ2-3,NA,TGTGCCAGCAGTCCCGGACAGGGAGGCACAGATACGCAGTATTTT,CASSPGQGGTDTQYF